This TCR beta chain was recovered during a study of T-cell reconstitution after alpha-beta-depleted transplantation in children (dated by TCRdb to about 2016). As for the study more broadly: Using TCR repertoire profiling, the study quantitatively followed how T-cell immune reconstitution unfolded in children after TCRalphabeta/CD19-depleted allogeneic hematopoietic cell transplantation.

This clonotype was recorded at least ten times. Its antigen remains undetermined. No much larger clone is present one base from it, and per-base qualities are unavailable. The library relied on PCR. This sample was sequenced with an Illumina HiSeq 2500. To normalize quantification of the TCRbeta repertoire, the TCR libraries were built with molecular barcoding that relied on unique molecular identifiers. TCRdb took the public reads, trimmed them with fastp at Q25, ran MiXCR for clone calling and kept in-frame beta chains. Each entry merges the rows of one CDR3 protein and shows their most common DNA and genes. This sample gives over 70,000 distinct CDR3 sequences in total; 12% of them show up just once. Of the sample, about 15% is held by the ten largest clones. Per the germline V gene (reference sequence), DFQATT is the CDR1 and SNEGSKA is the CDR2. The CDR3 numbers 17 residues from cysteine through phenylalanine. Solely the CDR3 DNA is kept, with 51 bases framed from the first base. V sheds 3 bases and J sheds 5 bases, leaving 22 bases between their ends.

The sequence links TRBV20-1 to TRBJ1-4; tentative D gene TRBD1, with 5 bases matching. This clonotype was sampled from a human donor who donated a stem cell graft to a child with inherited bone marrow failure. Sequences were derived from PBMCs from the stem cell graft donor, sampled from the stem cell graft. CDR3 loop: CSASGSRNYRQNEKLFF. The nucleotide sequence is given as TGCAGTGCTAGCGGGAGCCGTAATTACAGGCAAAATGAAAAACTGTTTTTT.